The present T cell receptor (beta chain) was sequenced within a study of patients and donors after allogeneic stem cell transplantation. In TCRdb, the RT-PCR reads were re-called with MiXCR into one record per CDR3 protein. The sample yields about 40,000 distinct CDR3 sequences, roughly 30% seen once. V lost 0 bases, J lost 11 bases, and 2 bases lay in between. This CDR3 has 10 residues. The rearrangement uses TRBV12-3 or TRBV12-4 and TRBJ2-1; D is uncertain. The sample was blood, either unsorted or a sorted T cell fraction (not recorded which). This receptor was identified in a human donor who was either an allogeneic HSCT recipient or a stem cell or donor lymphocyte infusion donor (not recorded which). It is not recorded whose cells these are; they may come from a transplant donor. This CDR3 is CASSLAQQFF. CDR3 in DNA: TGTGCCAGCAGTTTAGCCCAGCAGTTCTTC.